This T cell receptor (beta chain) comes out of a study of brain T cells in children with intractable seizures. The sequenced cases were selected for having the highest brain T cell transcript signatures. Patients received at least one anti-epileptic drug before surgery. The germline V gene encodes CDR1 SEHNR and CDR2 FQNEAQ (reference sequence). V lost 0 bases, J lost 5 bases, and 6 bases lay in between. CDR3 length: 13 amino acids. Generated by immunoSEQ multiplex PCR, the TCRdb table keeps only in-frame clones and is missing some. This table has thousands of clones, about 91% appearing once. Findings of the study overall: Absence of clones before surgery may stem from lower sequencing depth. Known viral epitope-specific CDR3s closely matched each case's top public brain CDR3.

On this clone itself: The antigen is unknown.

The source was resected brain tissue, collected at surgery. This rearrangement joins TRBV7-9 to TRBJ2-3; D is unresolved. The receptor's source is a boy less than two years old with focal cortical dysplasia and intractable seizures. In DNA, the CDR3 is TGTGCCAGCAGCTTAGCGCGAGGAGATACGCAGTATTTT. As protein: CASSLARGDTQYF.